This paragraph reports one TCR beta chain. This entry is derived from a study of blood T cell repertoires in COVID-19. In the study overall: The analysed material was cDNA or gDNA that came from T cells, B-cell-depleted T cells, or PBMCs.

Clones were read by immunoSEQ multiplex PCR, and TCRdb kept only the in-frame ones, dropping some. The data hold approximately 100,000 clones, with approximately 86% observed a single time. Germline loops: CDR1 KGHDR, CDR2 SFDVKD. With 5 bases clipped from V and 4 bases from J, the junction kept 19 bases outside the gene matches. There are 19 residues in the CDR3. Participants came from some 23 US areas, aged roughly 18 to 95 years. The sequenced sample was PBMCs or T cells enriched from blood (not recorded which). The TCR was taken from a woman between 50 and 59 years old who had recovered from COVID-19. The V call is TRBV24-1, the J call TRBJ1-5; 7 bases agree with TRBD1. The CDR3 coding sequence is TGTGCCACCAGTGTCCTCAGACACGACCCCAGACAGGGTAATCAGCCCCAGCATTTT. Amino acid sequence: CATSVLRHDPRQGNQPQHF.